The 8 T cell receptor beta chains presented below share a single source sample, sequenced in a study of T cells in narcolepsy. Repertoires were generated with immunoSEQ multiplex PCR, while TCRdb's copy carries only in-frame clones and drops some. The sample yields 25,000 to 35,000 clones, approximately 85% seen once. Sequencing input: CD45RA- memory CD4+ T cells from PBMCs. These receptor sequences come from a human donor with narcolepsy.

This chain uses TRBV19 with TRBJ2-4; 16 bases fit TRBD2. CDR3 size: 22 residues. CDR1 and CDR2 from the germline V gene are LNHDA and SQIVND (reference sequence). Trimming at V came to 2 bases and at J to 0 bases, leaving 13 bases not matched to a gene. Written as DNA, the CDR3 is TGTGCCAGTAGTATATTCCGTCCGGGACTAGCGGGAGGGGTACTAGCCAAAAACATTCAGTACTTC. As protein: CASSIFRPGLAGGVLAKNIQYF.

This chain links TRBV28 with TRBJ1-2, with 9 bases lining up with TRBD1. Germline loops: CDR1 MDHEN, CDR2 SYDVKM. After removal of 7 bases from V and 8 bases from J, the junction contained 11 bases not matched to a gene. The CDR3 covers 14 residues. The CDR3 protein is CASTLGGTGTGYTF. The CDR3 coding sequence is TGTGCCAGCACTTTGGGTGGGACAGGGACCGGCTACACCTTC.

The chain carries TRBV5-1 and TRBJ1-1, with no clear D. The CDR3 covers 13 residues. The ends were cut back, 0 bases at V and 0 bases at J, with 3 bases in the middle. In germline, CDR1 is SGHRS, CDR2 YFSETQ. CDR3 residues: CASSLEMNTEAFF. In nucleotides, the CDR3 is TGCGCCAGCAGCTTGGAGATGAACACTGAAGCTTTCTTT. Based on the CDR3 plus reference TRBV5-1 and TRBJ1-1, the full variable domain is KAGVTQTPRYLIKTRGQQVTLSCSPISGHRSVSWYQQTPGQGLQFLFEYFSETQRNKGNFPGRFSGRQFSNSRSEMNVSTLELGDSALYLCASSLEMNTEAFFGQGTRLTVV.

The rearrangement joins TRBV7-7 to TRBJ2-7; D is unresolved. From germline, CDR1 is SSHAT and CDR2 FNYEAQ (reference sequence). With 0 bases removed from V and 0 bases from J, the gap between germline ends came to 3 bases. This CDR3 spans 13 amino acids. The CDR3 region is CASSLASSYEQYF. As DNA, the CDR3 is TGTGCCAGCAGCTTAGCGAGCTCCTACGAGCAGTACTTC. The whole variable domain, filled in from reference TRBV7-7 and TRBJ2-7, reads GAGVSQSPRYKVTKRGQDVTLRCDPISSHATLYWYQQALGQGPEFLTYFNYEAQPDKSGLPSDRFSAERPEGSISTLTIQRTEQRDSAMYRCASSLASSYEQYFGPGTRLTVT.

With regard to this clone: At one of its ends the junction is not consistent with the germline gene, which may arise from a read error. The chain carries TRBV5-1 and TRBJ2-2; 7 bases agree with TRBD1. This CDR3 contains 12 residues. CDR1 and CDR2 from the germline V gene are SGHRS and YFSETQ. CDR3 bases: TGCGCCAGCTTGGATTTTACAGGGGCGCTGTTTTTT. It codes for CASLDFTGALFF.

This rearrangement joins TRBV7-6 to TRBJ1-1; D not certain. CDR1 is SGHVS and CDR2 is FNYEAQ in the germline V gene. This CDR3 comprises 14 residues. V was clipped by 1 base and J by 1 base, with 7 bases between them. Written as DNA, the CDR3 is TGTGCCAGCAGCTTAGAAGGCACGAACACTGAAGCTTTCTTT. Translating it yields CASSLEGTNTEAFF.

In this sample, this clone turned up once. The rearrangement joins TRBV7-8 to TRBJ2-5, with D unclear. This CDR3 is built from 15 residues. Germline V gives CDR1 SGHVS, CDR2 FQNEAQ. V was cut by 0 bases and J by 4 bases, with 12 bases left in between. The CDR3 protein is CASSLATSSAETQYF. The CDR3 region has the DNA TGTGCCAGCAGCTTAGCGACGAGTAGTGCAGAGACCCAGTACTTC.

The CDR3 nucleotides are TGTGCCAGCAGTCCCATAGGGGGCTTCGGGGAGCTGTTTTTT. It is translated as CASSPIGGFGELFF. V and J are TRBV28 and TRBJ2-2, with 7 bases matching TRBD1. The CDR3 has 14 residues. CDR1 is MDHEN and CDR2 is SYDVKM in the germline V gene. V lost 5 bases to trimming and J lost 7 bases; unmatched junction nucleotides: 7. Together with reference TRBV28 and TRBJ2-2, the CDR3 gives the full variable domain: DVKVTQSSRYLVKRTGEKVFLECVQDMDHENMFWYRQDPGLGLRLIYFSYDVKMKEKGDIPEGYSVSREKKERFSLILESASTNQTSMYLCASSPIGGFGELFFGEGSRLTVL.